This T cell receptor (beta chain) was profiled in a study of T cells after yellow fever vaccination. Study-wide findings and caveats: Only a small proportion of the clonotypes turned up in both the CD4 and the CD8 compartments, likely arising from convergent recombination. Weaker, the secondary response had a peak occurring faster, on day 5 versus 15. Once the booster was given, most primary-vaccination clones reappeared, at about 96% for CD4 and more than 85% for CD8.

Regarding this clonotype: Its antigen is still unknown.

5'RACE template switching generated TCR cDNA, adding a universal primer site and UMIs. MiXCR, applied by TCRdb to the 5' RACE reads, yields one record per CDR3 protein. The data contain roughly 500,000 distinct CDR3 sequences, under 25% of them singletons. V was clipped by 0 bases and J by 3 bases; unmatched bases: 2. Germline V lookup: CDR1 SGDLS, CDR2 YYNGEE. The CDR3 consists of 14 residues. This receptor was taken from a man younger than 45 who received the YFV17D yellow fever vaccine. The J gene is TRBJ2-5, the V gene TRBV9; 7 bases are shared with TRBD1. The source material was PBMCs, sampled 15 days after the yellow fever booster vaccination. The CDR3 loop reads CASSVEGQKETQYF. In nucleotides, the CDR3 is TGTGCCAGCAGCGTAGAGGGACAGAAAGAGACCCAGTACTTC.